One sample yielded the 27 T cell receptor beta chains listed below, sequenced in a study of T cell changes during pregnancy in multiple sclerosis (dated by TCRdb to between 2018 and 2021). Library creation used the immunoSEQ multiplex PCR assay. Entries here come from immuneACCESS through TCRdb and include only in-frame sequences with V and J called. Some clones fail to appear in such tables; in the studies checked, an unresolved V gene covers under half of the shortfall, and the cause of the remainder is unknown. The sample records about 70,000 clones, 85% to 95% of which are singletons. Approximately 2% of the sample rests with the top ten. Sequenced material: peripheral blood, taken in the second trimester of pregnancy. The receptors derive from a female donor in good health, enrolled as a control in a pregnancy study.

The chain employs TRBV4-1 and TRBJ1-4; D not certain. V shed 5 bases and J shed 0 bases, with 13 bases lying between them. The CDR3 consists of 16 residues. Germline assignment: CDR1 MGHRA and CDR2 YSYEKL. The CDR3 coding sequence is TGCGCCAGCAGCTCTTCACCCAGATCAACTAATGAAAAACTGTTTTTT. Its translation: CASSSSPRSTNEKLFF.

This clone was seen a handful of times. The V gene is TRBV7-8, the J gene TRBJ1-1, with a weak D call TRBD1 (5 bases). CDR3 length equals 14 residues. Germline lookup yields CDR1 SGHVS and CDR2 FQNEAQ. Between the trimmed V and J ends, which lost 0 bases and 4 bases, there was a span of 9 bases. Written as DNA, the CDR3 is TGTGCCAGCAGCTTAGCAGGGGTCGGCACTGAAGCTTTCTTT. It encodes CASSLAGVGTEAFF.

J is TRBJ2-1 and V is TRBV12-5; D may be TRBD1 (5 bases). The V gene lost 4 bases and the J gene lost 8 bases, with 15 bases spanning the gap. CDR1 is LGHNT and CDR2 is FRNRAP in the germline V gene. The CDR3 is made up of 14 amino acids. CDR3 sequence (DNA): TGTGCTAGTGGTTCAGGGCTCGTAAGCCATGAGCAGTTCTTC. This sequence encodes CASGSGLVSHEQFF.

V usage is TRBV4-3 and J usage is TRBJ1-1, with unresolved D. Germline CDR1 reads LGHNA; CDR2 reads YSLEER. Trimming removed 0 bases at V and 5 bases at J, with 10 bases between. This CDR3 contains 14 residues. CDR3 DNA sequence: TGCGCCAGCAGCCAAGATCTTAGAGGGACTGAAGCTTTCTTT. Its protein is CASSQDLRGTEAFF.

This chain links TRBV18 with TRBJ1-1, with unresolved D. This CDR3 spans 15 amino acids. V was trimmed by 1 base and J by 4 bases, leaving 13 bases between them. Germline V CDR1 and CDR2: KGHSH, LQKENI. Here the CDR3 DNA reads TGTGCCAGCTCACCACGGTCCGACTTGGGCACTGAAGCTTTCTTT. Encoded protein: CASSPRSDLGTEAFF.

J is TRBJ2-3 and V is TRBV19; D might be TRBD2 (5 bases). The CDR3 length is 14 residues. Germline lookup yields CDR1 LNHDA and CDR2 SQIVND (reference sequence). V lost 7 bases and J 3 bases, leaving 14 bases between the germline ends. CDR3 protein: CASMGRKRTDTQYF. Written as DNA, the CDR3 is TGTGCCAGTATGGGGAGAAAGCGTACAGATACGCAGTATTTT.

This sequence joins TRBV7-9 and TRBJ2-2; 9 bases map to TRBD1. The V and J ends lost 6 bases and 6 bases, in that order; junction bases with no gene match: 8. CDR1 is SEHNR and CDR2 is FQNEAQ in the germline V gene (reference sequence). CDR3 length: 15 amino acids. The CDR3 sequence: CASRQGTGFAGELFF. In DNA form, the CDR3 reads TGTGCCAGCAGACAAGGGACAGGGTTTGCCGGGGAGCTGTTTTTT.

Concerning this clone itself: At one end, the junction sequence differs from germline, possibly due to a read error. The rearrangement links TRBV4-2 to TRBJ2-1, with 8 bases lining up with TRBD2. Germline loops: CDR1 LGHNA, CDR2 YNFKEQ. CDR3 length equals 14 residues. CDR3 loop: CASSERGSYNEQFF. The CDR3 nucleotides are TGTGCCAGCAGCGAGCGGGGGTCCTATAATGAGCAGTTCTTC.

The V call is TRBV5-4, the J call TRBJ1-3; D is unresolved. Trimming shortened V by 3 bases and J by 0 bases, and 10 bases separated the two germline ends. Germline-derived CDR1 and CDR2 are SGHNT and YYREEE (reference sequence). The CDR3 contains 15 residues. The CDR3 DNA sequence: TGTGCCAGCAGCTCCCCGGGGAGCTCTGGAAACACCATATATTTT. Translation: CASSSPGSSGNTIYF. Complete variable domain (other parts from reference TRBV5-4 and TRBJ1-3): ETGVTQSPTHLIKTRGQQVTLRCSSQSGHNTVSWYQQALGQGPQFIFQYYREEENGRGNFPPRFSGLQFPNYSSELNVNALELDDSALYLCASSSPGSSGNTIYFGEGSWLTVV.

The V call is TRBV7-9, the J call TRBJ2-3; TRBD2 agrees at 15 bases. V lost 4 bases to trimming and J lost 7 bases; unmatched junction nucleotides: 15. Germline V gene sequence: CDR1 SEHNR, CDR2 FQNEAQ (reference sequence). The CDR3 contains 19 residues. For the CDR3, the DNA is TGTGCCAGCAGCTACACATCAGAACCGGGACTAGCGGGGGGTCATACGCAGTATTTT. Its protein is CASSYTSEPGLAGGHTQYF.

V gene TRBV6-6 combines with J gene TRBJ1-6; 7 nucleotides align to TRBD1. The length of the CDR3 is 16 residues. Germline CDR1 is MNHNY and CDR2 is SVGAGI (reference sequence). V gave up 2 bases and J gave up 10 bases; unmatched junction bases: 11. CDR3 sequence (DNA): TGTGCCAGCAGTTACGCCGAACAGGGGTCGGGATCACCCCTCCACTTT. This sequence encodes CASSYAEQGSGSPLHF.

This clone was seen more than once but under ten times. The V and J genes are TRBV27 and TRBJ1-1; D call uncertain. V shed 5 bases and J shed 13 bases, with 17 bases lying between them. Germline V CDR1 and CDR2: MNHEY, SMNVEV (reference sequence). The CDR3 sequence is 12 residues long. CDR3 in DNA: TGTGCCAGCAGTCCAGGCACCGGGAAGGATTTCTTT. It encodes CASSPGTGKDFF.

This chain links TRBV7-8 with TRBJ2-1; 10 bases align to TRBD2. V lost 0 bases, J lost 9 bases, and 5 bases stayed unmatched. Germline V lookup: CDR1 SGHVS, CDR2 FQNEAQ. CDR3 length: 15 amino acids. The CDR3 region is CASSLAGLAGAEQFF. The CDR3 DNA reads as TGTGCCAGCAGCTTAGCGGGGCTAGCGGGGGCTGAGCAGTTCTTC.

The chain combines TRBV5-6 with TRBJ1-2; tentatively, D is TRBD1 (5 bases). The CDR3 is 13 residues long. V gave up 6 bases and J gave up 3 bases, with 12 bases separating them. Germline V gene lookup returns CDR1 SGHDT and CDR2 YYEEEE. In nucleotides, the CDR3 is TGTGCCAGCACGATGGACAATGACTATGGCTACACCTTC. Its translation: CASTMDNDYGYTF.

The chain recombines TRBV7-9 with TRBJ1-1, with D unresolved. The CDR3 is made up of 14 amino acids. V shed 3 bases and J shed 2 bases, with 10 bases lying between them. The germline gives CDR1 SEHNR, CDR2 FQNEAQ (reference sequence). The CDR3 DNA reads TGTGCCAGCAGCTTTCGGGGAGGAAACACTGAAGCTTTCTTT. It codes for CASSFRGGNTEAFF.

The chain joins TRBV15 to TRBJ1-1, with a possible D match to TRBD1 (5 bases). With 1 base removed from V and 4 bases from J, the gap between germline ends came to 10 bases. Germline V CDR1 and CDR2: LNHNV, YYDKDF (reference sequence). CDR3 length: 14 amino acids. The CDR3 loop is CATSRARAATEAFF. As DNA, the CDR3 is TGTGCCACCAGCAGAGCCAGGGCGGCCACTGAAGCTTTCTTT.

The chain links TRBV2 to TRBJ1-6; 10 nucleotides line up with TRBD1. This CDR3 is built from 15 residues. With 5 bases clipped from V and 6 bases from J, the junction kept 4 bases outside the gene matches. The germline gives CDR1 SNHLY, CDR2 FYNNEI. CDR3: CASSTGQGGNSPLHF. In DNA form, the CDR3 reads TGTGCCAGCAGTACCGGACAGGGGGGTAATTCACCCCTCCACTTT.

V is TRBV25-1 and J is TRBJ1-4; D is undetermined. V dropped 3 bases and J dropped 4 bases, with 15 bases sitting between them. CDR3 length equals 16 residues. Germline V gives CDR1 MGHDK, CDR2 SYGVNS. The chain's CDR3 is CASSETERRVNEKLFF. The CDR3 coding sequence is TGTGCCAGCAGTGAGACTGAAAGACGGGTTAATGAAAAACTGTTTTTT.

This clone was recorded once. J is TRBJ2-5 and V is TRBV6-6, with D perhaps matching TRBD1 (6 bases). CDR3 length: 13 residues. The V gene lost 8 bases and the J gene lost 4 bases, with 14 bases spanning the gap. The germline V gene encodes CDR1 MNHNY and CDR2 SVGAGI (reference sequence). The CDR3 region has the DNA TGTGCCAGCCACAGGGTACGGGGAGAGACCCAGTACTTC. Translation gives CASHRVRGETQYF.

The chain recombines TRBV29-1 with TRBJ2-3; 10 bases map to TRBD2. CDR1 and CDR2 from the germline V gene are SQVTM and ANQGSEA. V lost 4 bases, J lost 1 base, and 2 bases stayed unmatched. CDR3 length: 14 amino acids. CDR3 loop: CSVVGTSGTDTQYF. CDR3 DNA sequence: TGCAGCGTTGTAGGGACTAGCGGCACAGATACGCAGTATTTT.

This chain joins TRBV7-8 and TRBJ2-7; 8 nucleotides line up with TRBD2. Unmatched junction bases numbered 3, after V lost 0 bases and J lost 5 bases. CDR1 SGHVS and CDR2 FQNEAQ come from the germline V gene. This CDR3 comprises 14 residues. The CDR3, as DNA: TGTGCCAGCAGCTTAGCTAGCGGGGCCCACGAGCAGTACTTC. Its translation is CASSLASGAHEQYF.

This chain uses TRBV7-9 with TRBJ2-7; TRBD2 matches at 8 bases. Germline values: CDR1 SEHNR, CDR2 FQNEAQ (reference sequence). V shed 4 bases and J 4 bases; nucleotides not matched to a gene: 9. The CDR3 consists of 15 residues. CDR3 region: CASSSSGGGRYEQYF. The CDR3 nucleotides are TGTGCCAGCAGCTCGTCCGGGGGGGGCCGATACGAGCAGTACTTC.

This clone appeared a single time. V is TRBV5-1 and J is TRBJ1-2, with D unclear. The V gene's germline CDR1 is SGHRS and CDR2 YFSETQ. V shed 3 bases and J shed 8 bases, with 14 bases lying between them. CDR3 length equals 13 residues. The CDR3 DNA follows: TGCGCCAGCAGCTCCACCGGGATACTCGGCTACACCTTC. Its protein product is CASSSTGILGYTF.

The chain joins TRBV4-3 to TRBJ1-2, with D possibly TRBD1 on 5 matching bases. CDR1 is LGHNA, CDR2 YSLEER, per germline. V was trimmed by 5 bases and J by 7 bases, leaving 23 bases between them. This CDR3 region has 16 residues. The CDR3 is CASSDHGWGSSSGYTF. The CDR3 DNA sequence: TGCGCCAGCAGCGATCATGGGTGGGGCTCATCGAGTGGCTACACCTTC.

CDR3 in amino acids: CASSESQSGAAGNQPQHF. For the CDR3, the DNA is TGCGCCAGCAGTGAGTCCCAATCCGGAGCGGCAGGAAATCAGCCCCAGCATTTT. The rearrangement joins TRBV10-1 to TRBJ1-5; D is uncertain. Germline V CDR1 and CDR2: WNHNN, SYGVQD (reference sequence). The CDR3 runs 18 residues. The V and J ends lost 0 bases and 4 bases respectively, with 19 bases between them.

The V call is TRBV19, the J call TRBJ2-7, with 8 bases fitting TRBD1. With V trimmed by 6 bases and J by 7 bases, 8 bases remained unmatched. Germline CDR1 and CDR2: LNHDA and SQIVND (reference sequence). The CDR3 spans 13 residues. CDR3 region: CASSRDRGGEQYF. The CDR3, as DNA: TGTGCCAGTAGCCGCGACAGGGGTGGAGAGCAGTACTTC.

The rearrangement joins TRBV19 to TRBJ2-7, with TRBD1 identical over 9 bases. The CDR3 totals 15 residues. Looked up from germline, CDR1 is LNHDA and CDR2 is SQIVND (reference sequence). Losses at the gene ends were 3 bases for V and 6 bases for J; bases not matched to a gene: 9. The CDR3 protein is CASSIFTGTGSEQYF. CDR3 sequence (DNA): TGTGCCAGTAGTATTTTCACCGGGACAGGGAGCGAGCAGTACTTC.